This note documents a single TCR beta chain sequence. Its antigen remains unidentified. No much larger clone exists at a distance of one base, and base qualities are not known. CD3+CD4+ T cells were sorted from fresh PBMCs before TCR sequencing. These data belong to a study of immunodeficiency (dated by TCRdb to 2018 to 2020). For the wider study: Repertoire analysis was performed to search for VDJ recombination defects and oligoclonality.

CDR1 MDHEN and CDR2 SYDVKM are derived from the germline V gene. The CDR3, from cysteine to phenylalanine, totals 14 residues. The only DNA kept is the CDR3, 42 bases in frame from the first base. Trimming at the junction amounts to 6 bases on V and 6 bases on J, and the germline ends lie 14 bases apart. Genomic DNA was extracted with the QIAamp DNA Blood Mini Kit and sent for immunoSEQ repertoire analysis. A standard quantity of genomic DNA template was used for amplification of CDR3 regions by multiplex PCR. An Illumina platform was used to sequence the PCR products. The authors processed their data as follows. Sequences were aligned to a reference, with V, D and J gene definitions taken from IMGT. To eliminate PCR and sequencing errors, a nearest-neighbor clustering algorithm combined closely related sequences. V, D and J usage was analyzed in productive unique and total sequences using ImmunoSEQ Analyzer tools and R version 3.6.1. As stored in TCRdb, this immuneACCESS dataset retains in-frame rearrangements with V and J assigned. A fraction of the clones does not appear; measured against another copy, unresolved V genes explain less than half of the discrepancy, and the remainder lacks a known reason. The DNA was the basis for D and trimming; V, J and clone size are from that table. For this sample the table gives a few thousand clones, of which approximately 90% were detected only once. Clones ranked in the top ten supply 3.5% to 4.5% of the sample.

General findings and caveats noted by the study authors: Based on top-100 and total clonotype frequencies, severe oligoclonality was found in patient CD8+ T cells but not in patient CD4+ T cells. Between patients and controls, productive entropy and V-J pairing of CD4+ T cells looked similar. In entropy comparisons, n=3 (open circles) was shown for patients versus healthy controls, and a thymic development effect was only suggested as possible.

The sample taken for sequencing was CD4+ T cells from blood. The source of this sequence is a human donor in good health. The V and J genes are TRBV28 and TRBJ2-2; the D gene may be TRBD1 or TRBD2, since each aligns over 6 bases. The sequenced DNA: TGTGCCAGCAGCGGGGGCCGTGGCGCCGGGGAGCTGTTTTTT. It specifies CASSGGRGAGELFF.